Following are 17 T cell receptor beta chains from one sample sequenced in a study of T-cell reconstitution after alpha-beta-depleted transplantation in children. During its preparation, the TCRbeta library received unique molecular identifiers. Using its own MiXCR run on the PCR reads, TCRdb lists one record per CDR3 protein. Of about 130,000 distinct CDR3 sequences listed, 9.7% were seen once; the top ten hold 24%. Sample: PBMCs, mostly from graft donor cells, taken 180 days after TCRalphabeta/CD19-depleted stem cell transplant. All receptors derive from a girl in the first two years of life who had a stem cell transplant for combined immunodeficiency, so the T cells may come from the graft donor.

This chain links TRBV20-1 with TRBJ2-5; 7 bases align to TRBD1. Germline V gene data show CDR1 as DFQATT and CDR2 as SNEGSKA (reference sequence). The junction had 6 bases not matched to a gene; V was cut back by 4 bases and J by 4 bases. There are 13 residues in the CDR3. CDR3 DNA sequence: TGCAGTGCTAATACAGGGGATGGAGAGACCCAGTACTTC. Translation gives CSANTGDGETQYF.

The table lists this clonotype with a few counts. The chain carries TRBV13 and TRBJ2-2; TRBD1 aligns across 10 bases. Trimming cost V 3 bases and J 5 bases; bases outside gene matches: 6. The CDR3 contains 16 residues. Germline V gives CDR1 PRHDT, CDR2 FYEKMQ (reference sequence). The CDR3 nucleotides are TGTGCCAGCAGCTTCGGGACAGGGGAATTGACCGGGGAGCTGTTTTTT. Encoded protein: CASSFGTGELTGELFF.

The chain has TRBV7-9 and TRBJ2-1, with D possibly called TRBD1 or TRBD2 (5 bases each). This CDR3 has 17 amino acids. The germline V gene encodes CDR1 SEHNR and CDR2 FQNEAQ (reference sequence). Trimming left V 1 base short and J 0 bases short, with 13 bases between. CDR3 sequence (DNA): TGTGCCAGCAGCTTAGGAGACTGGGGGAGCTCCTACAATGAGCAGTTCTTC. Amino acids: CASSLGDWGSSYNEQFF.

In this sample, this clonotype turned up a few times. The gene calls are TRBV5-1 and TRBJ2-7; the match to TRBD1 covers 8 bases. The CDR3 has 14 amino acids. V gave up 5 bases and J gave up 5 bases; unmatched junction bases: 9. Germline CDR1 SGHRS, CDR2 YFSETQ. CDR3 region: CASRRQDRVDEQYF. As DNA, the CDR3 is TGCGCCAGCAGAAGACAGGACAGGGTGGACGAGCAGTACTTC.

The V and J genes are TRBV5-1 and TRBJ2-5; tentative D call: TRBD2 (5 bases). V lost 4 bases to trimming and J lost 0 bases, with 13 bases between them. Germline CDR1 is SGHRS and CDR2 is YFSETQ. This CDR3 region has 15 residues. The CDR3 sequence: CASSPLGSDQETQYF. CDR3 in DNA: TGCGCCAGCAGCCCGCTTGGGAGCGACCAAGAGACCCAGTACTTC.

This clonotype showed up just a few times. The rearrangement uses TRBV12-3 or TRBV12-4 and TRBJ1-1, with D possibly matching TRBD1 (6 bases). The CDR3 has 14 amino acids. V was clipped by 3 bases and J by 0 bases, with 8 bases between them. CDR3 nucleotides: TGTGCCAGCAGTTTCAGGGACATGAACACTGAAGCTTTCTTT. Encoded protein: CASSFRDMNTEAFF.

The table lists this clonotype with a few counts. V gene TRBV7-2 combines with J gene TRBJ2-7, with unresolved D. Trimming shortened V by 1 base and J by 4 bases, and 14 bases separated the two germline ends. Germline V gives CDR1 SGHTA, CDR2 FQGNSA. The CDR3 is made up of 15 amino acids. This CDR3 reads CASSLDGLFDYEQYF. In DNA form, the CDR3 reads TGTGCCAGCAGCTTAGACGGGCTATTTGATTACGAGCAGTACTTC.

In its sample, this clonotype was seen a few times. The rearrangement links TRBV12-3 or TRBV12-4 to TRBJ1-4; D is undetermined. Trimming removed 1 base from V and 0 bases from J, with 9 bases in between. This CDR3 is built from 16 residues. The CDR3 bases are TGTGCCAGCAGTTTAGGCAGGACTGCAACTAATGAAAAACTGTTTTTT. Protein: CASSLGRTATNEKLFF.

This clonotype was seen many times. J is TRBJ2-1 and V is TRBV20-1; 9 nucleotides line up with TRBD1. Germline trimming cut 3 bases from V and 6 bases from J; bases unmatched to any gene: 6. This CDR3 region has 14 residues. Looked up from germline, CDR1 is DFQATT and CDR2 is SNEGSKA (reference sequence). The chain's CDR3 is CSASNRDRVNEQFF. In DNA form, the CDR3 reads TGCAGTGCTAGTAACCGGGACAGGGTCAATGAGCAGTTCTTC.

Many counts were recorded for this clonotype. The V and J genes are TRBV5-1 and TRBJ2-7; D remains unclear. Germline lookup yields CDR1 SGHRS and CDR2 YFSETQ. The CDR3 is 13 residues long. V was cut by 4 bases and J by 0 bases, with 8 bases left in between. CDR3 protein: CASSAVSSYEQYF. CDR3 in DNA: TGCGCCAGCAGCGCCGTGAGCTCCTACGAGCAGTACTTC.

A word on this clonotype: The conserved final phenylalanine or tryptophan is absent from the CDR3, which likely points to a read error. The rearrangement links TRBV20-1 to TRBJ2-1, with D hard to call. The V and J ends lost 6 bases and 5 bases respectively, with 8 bases between them. CDR1 and CDR2 from the germline V gene are DFQATT and SNEGSKA (reference sequence). This CDR3 is 11 amino acids long. The CDR3 spells CSARWDNEQFL. DNA of the CDR3: TGCAGTGCAAGATGGGACAATGAGCAGTTCTTA.

This clonotype has more than one count but fewer than ten. The chain carries TRBV12-3 or TRBV12-4 and TRBJ1-5; D is uncertain. Between the trimmed V and J ends, which lost 2 bases and 4 bases, there was a span of 9 bases. This CDR3 spans 14 amino acids. DNA for the CDR3: TGTGCCAGCAGTTTACGAGAGTTTAATCAGCCCCAGCATTTT. Its translation is CASSLREFNQPQHF.

V gene TRBV30 combines with J gene TRBJ2-7; D is unresolved. This CDR3 spans 13 amino acids. Germline CDR1 GTSNPN, CDR2 SVGIG (reference sequence). Trimming cost V 1 base and J 4 bases, with 11 bases left between them. The CDR3: CAWSGNLPYEQYF. In DNA form, the CDR3 reads TGTGCCTGGAGTGGGAATCTGCCTTACGAGCAGTACTTC. Looking up the rest from reference TRBV30 and TRBJ2-7 gives the full variable domain: SQTIHQWPATLVQPVGSPLSLECTVEGTSNPNLYWYRQAAGRGLQLLFYSVGIGQISSEVPQNLSASRPQDRQFILSSKKLLLSDSGFYLCAWSGNLPYEQYFGPGTRLTVT.

This clonotype was counted between two and nine times. The chain joins TRBV3-1 to TRBJ2-7; D is tentatively TRBD1 or TRBD2 (5 bases each). This CDR3 contains 14 residues. CDR1 is LGHDT, CDR2 YNNKEL, per germline (reference sequence). Trimming removed 3 bases from V and 7 bases from J, with 16 bases in between. The CDR3 spells CASSHGTIIAEQYF. DNA for the CDR3: TGTGCCAGCAGCCACGGGACCATCATAGCTGAGCAGTACTTC.

There are a few counts of this clonotype. This rearrangement joins TRBV5-5 to TRBJ2-5; weak D call: TRBD1 (5 bases). Germline V gene sequence: CDR1 SGHKS, CDR2 YYEKEE (reference sequence). This CDR3 spans 16 amino acids. With 2 bases removed from V and 4 bases from J, the gap between germline ends came to 18 bases. CDR3 region: CASSFVRPSRGETQYF. DNA for the CDR3: TGTGCCAGCAGCTTCGTGCGACCTTCAAGGGGAGAGACCCAGTACTTC.

The V call is TRBV20-1, the J call TRBJ1-1, with D uncertain. Germline CDR1 and CDR2: DFQATT and SNEGSKA (reference sequence). The CDR3 sequence is 14 residues long. V was cut by 3 bases and J by 1 base, with 12 bases left in between. The CDR3 region is CSARGSLKNTEAFF. CDR3 DNA sequence: TGCAGTGCTAGGGGTAGCTTAAAGAACACTGAAGCTTTCTTT.

The V gene is TRBV7-3, the J gene TRBJ2-7, with a possible D match to TRBD2 (6 bases). This CDR3 contains 13 residues. Trimming took 3 bases from V and 9 from J, leaving 15 bases between them. Germline CDR1 SGHTA, CDR2 FQGTGA. The DNA for the CDR3 is TGTGCCAGCAGCTTCGTCGGGGGTCAAGGGCAGTACTTC. Its translation is CASSFVGGQGQYF. Variable domain in full (rest from reference TRBV7-3 and TRBJ2-7): GAGVSQTPSNKVTEKGKYVELRCDPISGHTALYWYRQSLGQGPEFLIYFQGTGAADDSGLPNDRFFAVRPEGSVSTLKIQRTERGDSAVYLCASSFVGGQGQYFGPGTRLTVT.